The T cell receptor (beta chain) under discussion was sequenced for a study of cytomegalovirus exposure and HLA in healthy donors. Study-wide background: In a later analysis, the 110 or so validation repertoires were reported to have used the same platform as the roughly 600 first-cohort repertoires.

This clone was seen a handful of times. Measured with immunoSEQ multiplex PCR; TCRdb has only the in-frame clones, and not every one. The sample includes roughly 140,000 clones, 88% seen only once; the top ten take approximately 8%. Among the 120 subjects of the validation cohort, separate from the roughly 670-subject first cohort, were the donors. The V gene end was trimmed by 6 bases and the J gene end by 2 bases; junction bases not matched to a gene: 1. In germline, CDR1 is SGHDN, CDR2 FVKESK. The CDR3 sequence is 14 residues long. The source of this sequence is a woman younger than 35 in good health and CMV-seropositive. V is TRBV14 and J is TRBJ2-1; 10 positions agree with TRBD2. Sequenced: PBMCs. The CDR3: CASSLAGAYNEQFF. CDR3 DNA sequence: TGTGCCAGCAGTCTAGCGGGGGCCTACAATGAGCAGTTCTTC.